This T cell receptor (beta chain) originates from a study of OX40 agonist ivuxolimab in advanced cancers. Study as a whole: The dose of intravenous ivuxolimab that patients received every 2 weeks ranged from 0.01 to 10 mg/kg. A male proportion of 82.7% was recorded, with mean age approximately 60 years and range about 23 to 90. General study findings and limits: Partly responding patients at 0.1-3.0 mg/kg showed some of the smallest clonal expansion. There was clonal expansion of CD4+ and CD8+ blood T cells by week 6 at 0.1 to 3.0 mg/kg.

Libraries were prepared by immunoSEQ multiplex PCR; TCRdb keeps only in-frame clonotypes and omits some of them. The sample carries fewer than 70,000 clones, around 87% recorded once. This clone was picked up one time. Its target is unknown. The specimen was CD4+ or CD8+ T cells sorted from blood, collected in a trial of the OX40 agonist ivuxolimab. This sequence was found in an adult with an advanced solid tumor such as melanoma, head and neck, liver or kidney cancer.

CDR3 region: CASSHGQNTEAFF. The CDR3 DNA reads as TGTGCCAGCAGTCACGGACAGAACACTGAAGCTTTCTTT. The chain uses TRBV28 and TRBJ1-1, with D perhaps matching TRBD1 (5 bases). The CDR3 runs to 13 residues. V shed 5 bases and J shed 1 base, with 8 bases lying between them. The V gene's germline CDR1 is MDHEN and CDR2 SYDVKM.